This T cell receptor (beta chain) stems from a study of T cells in localized non-small cell lung cancer. Points from the study as a whole: Uninvolved neighboring lung showed the greatest T cell clonality, exceeding tumor. In adjacent lung appeared a median about 57 of the top 100 tumor clones. Longer overall survival accompanied higher blood T cell density.

The CDR3 is 15 residues long. Germline lookup yields CDR1 SGHAT and CDR2 FQNNGV. Trimming removed 2 bases at V and 0 bases at J, with 10 bases between. On this clone itself: The target antigen is unknown.

Assay used: immunoSEQ multiplex PCR; TCRdb lists only in-frame clones, some missing. The data show some 21,000 clones, with 75% to 90% seen just once and over 7.5% held by the top ten. The starting material was peripheral blood, obtained before any cancer treatment. The chain employs TRBV11-2 and TRBJ1-1; D not resolved. This clonotype originated in a man between 35 and 75 years old with stage I lung adenocarcinoma. The CDR3 loop is CASSLYGSLNTEAFF. DNA of the CDR3: TGTGCCAGCAGCTTATATGGCAGTCTGAACACTGAAGCTTTCTTT.